This note documents a single T cell receptor beta chain sequence. The antigen it binds to is not known. The record has no base qualities; no much larger clone is one base away. Library creation used the immunoSEQ multiplex PCR assay. To provide template for TCR sequencing, every sample had RNA extracted and reverse transcribed into cDNA. SuperScript III was used to make first-strand cDNA, primed with a 2:1 mix of oligo-dT and random hexamers. A synthetic immune receptor repertoire was used to assess amplification bias, and residual bias was removed computationally. The source study handled its data this way. Raw reads were preprocessed to remove errors, and CDR3 was defined by IMGT conventions from the conserved cysteine to phenylalanine. Clonality was computed as 1 minus the Shannon entropy, with the entropy normalized by log2 of the number of productive unique TCRs. CD4 or CD8 identity of scalp clones was inferred by cross-referencing scalp TCRbeta sequences with sorted blood CD4 and CD8 repertoires. TCRdb's version of the immuneACCESS table is confined to in-frame rearrangements and falls short of the full clone set. An unresolved V gene accounts for under half of the shortfall where checked; the remainder is of unknown origin. Clone size and V and J calls were adopted from that table, with D and trimming inferred from the DNA. Recorded for this sample are 60,000 to 85,000 clones; around 66% of them occurred a single time. In total, the top ten clones hold 23% of the sample.

Sample time point, as interpreted from the label and publication: about 25 weeks on oral tofacitinib. The sample's treatment or condition label is to be understood as: oral pan-JAK inhibitor, 5-10 mg twice daily. Lesional scalp punch biopsies and peripheral blood were collected from alopecia areata patients. PBMCs were separated by density centrifugation and stained for CD3, CD4 and CD8, after which CD4+ and CD8+ T cells were sorted on a FACSAria. These data originate in a study of CD8+ T cells in alopecia areata (dated by TCRdb to about 2018). The study in broad terms: Treated patients were enrolled in an open-label pilot trial of oral tofacitinib at 5 to 10 mg twice daily for moderate-to-severe alopecia areata. High-throughput TCRbeta sequencing was used to examine T cell clonal expansion in alopecia areata in both the C3H/HeJ mouse model and human patients. Disease severity in treated patients was measured with the SALT score, which quantifies the percentage of affected scalp surface area. Scalp clonality was compared across normal scalp (n=4), patchy alopecia areata scalp (n=8), and alopecia totalis/universalis scalp (n=8). RNA was extracted with the PAXgene miRNA kit for fixed scalp, the miRNeasy kit for PBMCs, and the RNeasy kit for mouse skin. In humans, TCRbeta sequencing was performed on scalp tissue and on sorted CD4+ and CD8+ peripheral blood T cells from healthy controls and from patients with patchy or totalis/universalis alopecia areata. Amplification of TCRbeta CDR3 regions was done by immunoSEQ multiplex PCR using 35 Vbeta forward primers and 13 Jbeta reverse primers. Biopsies were taken from tofacitinib-treated patients at baseline and again at 4 and 24 weeks into treatment, and several of those patients also had a later scalp biopsy. Patients stayed on tofacitinib for 6 to 18 months and then had 6 months of follow-up off drug so that delayed response and recurrence could be assessed.

What the authors observed across the whole study: Unlike mouse skin, where gammadelta T cells dominate, normal human skin contains resident alphabeta T cells that get sequenced too, which complicates analysis of the scalp TCR repertoire. Higher clonality and more expanded CD8+ clones were observed in lesional scalp than in normal scalp, particularly in alopecia totalis/universalis, a finding suggestive of antigenic drive. The treated cohort was small, with a single nonresponder, so links between baseline CD8+ expansion and response need larger studies. Many expanded lesional clones persisted in scalp and blood during tofacitinib treatment, which may partly explain relapse after stopping treatment. Shared TCR sequences between patients were less evident than in mice, which may be partly attributable to HLA diversity in the patient population. Tofacitinib significantly decreased scalp clonality and the number of expanded CD8+ clones among the top 100 scalp clones.

From the germline V gene, CDR1 is SQVTM and CDR2 is ANQGSEA. The CDR3 has 13 amino acids, counting the end cysteine and phenylalanine. The read is trimmed to its CDR3 DNA, 39 bases read in frame from base 1. Trimming costs V 4 bases and J 1 base, and their ends lie 10 bases apart. Here the sequenced sample was CD8+ T cells sorted from blood, taken at week 24, from a patient treated with tofacitinib. The TCR was taken from a human donor with alopecia areata. The chain couples TRBV29-1 to TRBJ2-5; TRBD1 is perhaps the D gene, given 5 matching bases. The CDR3 loop reads CSVVGRGQETQYF. The DNA reads as follows: TGCAGCGTTGTTGGAAGGGGCCAAGAGACCCAGTACTTC. When the CDR3 is completed using the reference TRBV29-1 and TRBJ2-5 genes on either side, the full variable domain is SAVISQKPSRDICQRGTSLTIQCQVDSQVTMMFWYRQQPGQSLTLIATANQGSEATYESGFVIDKFPISRPNLTFSTLTVSNMSPEDSSIYLCSVVGRGQETQYFGPGTRLLVL.